This TCR beta chain was retrieved from a study of OX40 agonist ivuxolimab in advanced cancers. Study-level points and caveats: The study observed clonal expansion of CD4+ and CD8+ blood T cells by week 6 at 0.1 to 3.0 mg/kg.

About this clone itself: The antigen is not known.

Germline V gene sequence: CDR1 KGHSH, CDR2 LQKENI. Trimming took 6 bases from V and 6 from J, leaving 9 bases between them. CDR3 length equals 12 residues. Profiling relied on immunoSEQ multiplex PCR, and the TCRdb table lists in-frame clones only, not all of them. The data contain about 40,000 clones, 80% to 90% of them singletons. The chain joins TRBV18 to TRBJ2-1, with unresolved D. The source is an adult with an advanced solid tumor such as melanoma, head and neck, liver or kidney cancer. The sample here was CD4+ or CD8+ T cells sorted from blood, taken in a trial of the OX40 agonist ivuxolimab. CDR3 sequence (DNA): TGTGCCAGCTCCCCGCAAGGCAATGAGCAGTTCTTC. It encodes CASSPQGNEQFF.